This TCR beta chain was captured in a study of cytomegalovirus exposure and HLA in healthy donors (dated 2017 in TCRdb). As for the study more broadly: An earlier analysis of some 500 of the donors reported more than 250 Gb of sequence data and approximately 110 million unique TCR beta sequences from 150 million to 200 million T cells. Roughly 300 gigabases of sequencing data and approximately 84 million unique TCR sequences were included in an early release covering around 650 HLA-typed donors. Among the roughly 430 genotyped donors, about 85% belonged to the genetic ancestry cluster associated with self-reported Caucasian donors. The study was designed to test whether signatures of past pathogen exposure could be identified by cataloging public T cell receptors. Using immunosequencing, the study profiled T cell repertoires from fewer than 700 subjects and related those repertoires to cytomegalovirus serostatus. Besides the first cohort of 500 to 700 subjects, a separate validation cohort made up of over 95 different subjects was used. High-throughput TCR immunosequencing, statistical association of individual TCRs with disease status, and machine learning were combined to predict cytomegalovirus infection status. To study patterns of TCR occurrence, a later analysis re-analyzed previously published TCR beta repertoires from 600 to 750 donors and added high-resolution HLA genotyping. The later analysis used no new phenotypic data to find candidate immune exposures, relying instead on TCR beta sequences and their occurrence across donors. To decide whether each TCR beta V gene segment behaved as functional or pseudogenic, an earlier analysis of some 570 of the donors relied on high-throughput TCR beta sequencing. Alongside the repertoire data, information on donor age, sex, ethnicity and CMV serostatus was compiled. Genome-wide SNP genotypes for about 55% of the roughly 670 donors were used in a later genetic analysis, which treated that subset as a discovery cohort. Every discovery cohort repertoire had been produced on one sequencing platform. Both class I and class II loci were covered by HLA typing, at four-digit resolution. The number of typed donors differed by locus: about 620-640 for A, B, C, DRB1 and DQB1; 522 for DQA1; fewer than 610 for DPA1; and 400 to 480 for DPB1. Roughly 5 DR-DQ haplotypes were handled as single units for association and clustering, since linkage in the cohort was strong. Across around 400 genotyped donors of the cohort, an average of about 240,000 unique TCR beta nucleotide sequences per donor were sequenced, and about a sixth of those sequences were non-productive.

Findings and caveats that apply to the study as a whole: A further reported finding was that TCR beta sequences accurately predicted the HLA-A and HLA-B alleles for most subjects in the first cohort. Strong co-occurrence of HLA alleles, especially DR and DQ, made assigning TCR associations to individual alleles difficult. Most CMV-associated TCR beta chains appeared to be HLA-restricted in a later analysis, and the HLA associations seemed to be driven largely by CMV exposure. The sequencing pipeline was judged likely to have produced a cluster of highly shared sequence variants as a technical artifact. In the study, about 150 TCR beta chains were listed as associated with cytomegalovirus. In vitro tests confirmed that a few of the cytomegalovirus-associated TCR beta chains recognize cytomegalovirus antigens. About 17 rarely observed V segments, including chromosome 9 orphons, were excluded from the earlier analysis of several hundred of the donors because counts were too low. Most TCR sequences were seen in very few donors, while some public TCRs were found in many individuals. According to a later genetic analysis, donors in an Asian-associated ancestry cluster had fewer N-insertions in productive TCRs than the approximately 670-donor mean. For the cohort, immune exposure information was limited to CMV serostatus. The 87-base-pair reads could not distinguish some IMGT-functional V segments, including TRBV6-2 and TRBV6-3, so those segments were excluded. According to the authors, the approach could potentially be generalized to other disease states and immunological phenotypes. In a later analysis, HLA-associated TCR beta chains were found to be more clonally expanded and to have lower generation probabilities than equally common non-associated chains. Broadly in line with IMGT annotations, most TCR beta V segments showed up in productive rearrangements about 87% or about 30% of the time in an earlier analysis of approximately 640 of the donors. The presence/absence analyses assumed that sequencing depth was roughly uniform across donors, and that assumption may not be true. V-gene and J-gene trimming of TCR beta chains was associated with a missense DCLRE1C variant in a later genetic analysis, and the association was replicated in an independent cohort. In a later analysis, the rate of TCR association differed among HLA loci, with DRB1 alleles having the most associated TCRs and HLA-C alleles having the fewest. A later analysis reported that several top co-occurrence clusters appeared linked to parvovirus B19, influenza, CMV and Epstein-Barr virus. Specific HLA alleles were associated with 15,000 to 20,000 TCR beta sequences at a false discovery rate of 0.05 in a later analysis. The classifier was reported to diagnose cytomegalovirus status with high specificity and sensitivity in both the original cohort and the validation cohort. Linkage disequilibrium might explain the correlated functional status among segregating V segments, but an unknown experimental factor could not be ruled out. Only TCR beta chains were sequenced in this cohort, and the absence of alpha or paired-chain data limited detectable features. Because HLA typing was missing for some donors at each locus, association tests included only the typed subset.

Reading the germline V gene gives CDR1 LGHNA and CDR2 YSLEER. The CDR3 starts with the cysteine, ends with the phenylalanine, and has 15 residues. CDR3 DNA only is kept here, 45 bases in frame from base 1. At the junction V is shortened by 6 bases and J by 5 bases; bases outside the gene matches: 5. A note on this clone: Which antigen it targets is not known. No base qualities exist here, and no much larger clone lies one base off it.

The method was the immunoSEQ multiplex PCR assay. The multiplex PCR relied on a mix of 60 forward primers for TCR Vbeta segments and 13 reverse primers for TCR Jbeta segments. The CDR3 region of rearranged TCR beta genes was amplified from genomic DNA with a multiplex PCR assay. On the Illumina HiSeq System, the amplified TCR beta libraries were sequenced as 87-base-pair reads. The authors processed their data as follows. In a later analysis, tens of millions of unique TCR beta chains were counted across the roughly 610 repertoires, and roughly 9.9 million of these chains were shared by at least two donors. A nearest-neighbor algorithm error-corrected the raw reads and collapsed the reads into unique sequences, merging closely related sequences to remove PCR and sequencing errors. To assign V, D and J gene segments, CDR3 sequences were aligned to IMGT reference sequences. For a sequence to be retained, at least a six-nucleotide match to both a V gene segment and a J gene segment was required. A rearrangement counted as productive if the CDR3 had no stop codons and remained in frame with V and J, and every other rearrangement counted as non-productive. CDR3 was defined according to IMGT convention as the region running from the second conserved V-encoded cysteine to the conserved J-encoded phenylalanine. The earlier analysis of about 500 of the donors excluded sequences that lacked an unambiguous match to a single V gene segment. An earlier analysis of 587 of the donors called V segments functional above 56.7% productive rearrangements and segregating when the between-donor standard deviation exceeded 5%. A statistical classification framework was built for diagnosing cytomegalovirus status from the catalog of TCR beta chain sequences. In a later analysis, V and J genes were assigned by comparing TCR nucleotide sequences against IMGT/GENE-DB human TR gene sequences. Using the TCRdist pipeline, a later analysis assigned CDR3 sequences along with most-parsimonious VDJ recombination scenarios. In a later analysis, each TCR beta chain was defined by its CDR3 amino acid sequence together with its V-gene family, and reads without a unique V-gene family were excluded. As a way to deal with suspected cross-contamination and a sequencing artifact, a later analysis dropped roughly 600 nucleotide sequences that were highly shared and had low generation probability. In a later analysis, a clonal expansion index for each public chain was calculated from normalized within-repertoire ranks of inferred template counts. Generation probabilities in a later analysis came from a VDJ recombination model fitted to out-of-frame rearrangements, and those results were checked against IGoR. A later analysis scored TCR-TCR, TCR-HLA and TCR-CMV co-occurrence with hypergeometric tests, applying a repertoire-size bias correction to TCR pairs. False discovery rates were estimated in a later analysis by permuting HLA or CMV assignments 20 times. A later analysis grouped co-occurring TCRs with DBSCAN, adding TCRdist sequence similarity when clustering within HLA-allele-positive subsets. Co-occurrence clustering excluded repertoires with fewer than 30,000 or more than 120,000 public chains, plus five with anomalous nucleotide sharing. The table comes from immuneACCESS by way of TCRdb, which keeps in-frame sequences with V and J called. Part of the clones is missing from these tables; in studies checked, under half for an unresolved V gene and the rest for unknown reasons. That table is the source of V, J and clone size, and D and trimming were worked out from the DNA. The sample includes 90,000 to 130,000 clones, with just under 70% observed a single time. Clones ranked in the top ten supply approximately 9.4% of the sample.

The cohort was made up of approximately 700 healthy bone marrow donors. All cohort members were sampled while nominally healthy, although unrecorded immune exposures were likely present. The donor tested CMV seropositive, placing the donor among the roughly 300 seropositive members of the cohort. A peripheral blood sample was collected from each donor, and TCR beta sequencing was performed on peripheral blood mononuclear cells. Genomic DNA was extracted from the blood cell samples with the Qiagen DNeasy Blood Extraction Kit. In this chain, TRBV4-3 is recombined with TRBJ2-1; the central 12 bases match TRBD2. The clonotype comes from a man between 25 and 39 years old in good health and CMV-seropositive. What was sequenced was PBMCs. The DNA is TGCGCCAGCAGTCTAGCGGGAGGGCTCGACAATGAGCAGTTCTTC. The resulting protein is CASSLAGGLDNEQFF.